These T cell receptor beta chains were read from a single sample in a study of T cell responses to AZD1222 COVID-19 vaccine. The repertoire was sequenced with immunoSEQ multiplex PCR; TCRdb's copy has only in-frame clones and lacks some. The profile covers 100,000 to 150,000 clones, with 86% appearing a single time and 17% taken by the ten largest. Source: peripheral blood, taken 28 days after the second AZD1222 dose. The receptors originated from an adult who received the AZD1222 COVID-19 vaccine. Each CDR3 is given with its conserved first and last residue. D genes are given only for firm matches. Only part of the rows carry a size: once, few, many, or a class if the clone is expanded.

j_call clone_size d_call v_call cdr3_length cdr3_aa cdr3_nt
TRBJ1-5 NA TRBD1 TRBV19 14 CASSHGQGRQPQHF TGTGCCAGTAGTCACGGACAGGGACGTCAGCCCCAGCATTTT
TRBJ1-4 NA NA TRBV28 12 CASSWRDEKLFF TGTGCCAGCAGTTGGCGGGATGAAAAACTGTTTTTT
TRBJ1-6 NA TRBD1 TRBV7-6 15 CASSLLGQGDSPLHF TGTGCCAGCAGCCTCCTCGGACAGGGGGATTCACCCCTCCACTTT
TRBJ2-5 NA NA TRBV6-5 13 CASNSLGQETQYF TGTGCCAGCAACTCTCTCGGCCAAGAGACCCAGTACTTC
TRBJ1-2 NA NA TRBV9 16 CASSVGPGTSNYGYTF TGTGCCAGCAGCGTCGGACCGGGGACGTCCAACTATGGCTACACCTTC
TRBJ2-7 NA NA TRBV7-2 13 CASSLGSGYEQYF TGTGCCAGCAGCTTAGGGTCGGGGTACGAGCAGTACTTC
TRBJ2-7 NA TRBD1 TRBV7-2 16 CASSQSLGQAVYEQYF TGTGCCAGCAGCCAGAGCTTGGGACAGGCGGTATACGAGCAGTACTTC
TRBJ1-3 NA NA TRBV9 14 CASSVGSSGNTIYF TGTGCCAGCAGCGTAGGGAGCTCTGGAAACACCATATATTTT
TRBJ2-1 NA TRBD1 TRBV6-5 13 CASSRGPYNEQFF TGTGCCAGCAGCAGGGGGCCCTACAATGAGCAGTTCTTC
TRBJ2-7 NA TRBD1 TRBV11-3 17 CASSPIPGQRKTYEQYF TGTGCCAGCAGCCCAATACCGGGACAGAGGAAAACCTACGAGCAGTACTTC
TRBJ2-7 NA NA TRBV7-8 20 CASSPPPGHRTSTEVYEQYF TGTGCCAGCAGTCCGCCTCCGGGACACCGGACTTCTACGGAGGTGTACGAGCAGTACTTC
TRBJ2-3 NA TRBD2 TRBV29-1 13 CSAFSGSTDTQYF TGCAGCGCATTTAGCGGGAGCACAGATACGCAGTATTTT
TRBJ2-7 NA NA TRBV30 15 CAWSSLGTFAHEQYF TGTGCCTGGAGCTCATTAGGGACCTTCGCCCACGAGCAGTACTTC
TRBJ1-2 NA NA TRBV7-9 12 CASSLVSDGYTF TGTGCCAGCAGCTTAGTTTCGGATGGCTACACCTTC
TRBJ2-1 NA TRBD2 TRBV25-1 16 CASSEASGRAYNEQFF TGTGCCAGCAGTGAGGCTAGCGGGAGGGCCTACAATGAGCAGTTCTTC
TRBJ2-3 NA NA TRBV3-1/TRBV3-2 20 CASSQDSLHAAQGGTDTQYF TGTGCCAGCAGCCAAGATTCCCTTCACGCTGCACAGGGAGGCACAGATACGCAGTATTTT
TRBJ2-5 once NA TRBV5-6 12 CASSLFQETQYF TGTGCCAGCAGCTTGTTCCAAGAGACCCAGTACTTC
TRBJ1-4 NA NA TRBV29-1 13 CSVLNPWSEKLFF TGCAGCGTTCTTAACCCCTGGAGTGAAAAACTGTTTTTT
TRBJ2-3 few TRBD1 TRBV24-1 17 CATSGPSNRGFTDTQYF TGTGCCACCAGTGGACCCTCCAACAGGGGTTTCACAGATACGCAGTATTTT
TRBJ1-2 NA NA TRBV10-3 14 CAISGAPLLDGYTF TGTGCCATCAGTGGGGCCCCTCTATTGGATGGCTACACCTTC
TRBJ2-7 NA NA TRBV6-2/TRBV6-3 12 CASSYRDYEQYF TGTGCCAGCAGTTACCGGGATTACGAGCAGTACTTC
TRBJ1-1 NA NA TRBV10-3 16 CAISNLGEGVSTEAFF TGTGCCATCAGTAACCTGGGGGAGGGGGTCTCCACTGAAGCTTTCTTT
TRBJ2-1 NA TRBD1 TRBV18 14 CASSPGQSYNEQFF TGTGCCAGCTCACCGGGACAGTCCTACAATGAGCAGTTCTTC
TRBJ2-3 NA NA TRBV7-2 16 CASSLGGSSGTDTQYF TGTGCCAGCAGCTTAGGGGGGTCTAGCGGCACAGATACGCAGTATTTT
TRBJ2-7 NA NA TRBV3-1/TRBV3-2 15 CASSQDTNTFYEQYF TGTGCCAGCAGCCAAGATACTAACACTTTCTACGAGCAGTACTTC
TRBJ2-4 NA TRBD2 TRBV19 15 CASSMPGLGNGIQYF TGTGCCAGTAGTATGCCCGGACTAGGGAATGGCATTCAGTACTTC